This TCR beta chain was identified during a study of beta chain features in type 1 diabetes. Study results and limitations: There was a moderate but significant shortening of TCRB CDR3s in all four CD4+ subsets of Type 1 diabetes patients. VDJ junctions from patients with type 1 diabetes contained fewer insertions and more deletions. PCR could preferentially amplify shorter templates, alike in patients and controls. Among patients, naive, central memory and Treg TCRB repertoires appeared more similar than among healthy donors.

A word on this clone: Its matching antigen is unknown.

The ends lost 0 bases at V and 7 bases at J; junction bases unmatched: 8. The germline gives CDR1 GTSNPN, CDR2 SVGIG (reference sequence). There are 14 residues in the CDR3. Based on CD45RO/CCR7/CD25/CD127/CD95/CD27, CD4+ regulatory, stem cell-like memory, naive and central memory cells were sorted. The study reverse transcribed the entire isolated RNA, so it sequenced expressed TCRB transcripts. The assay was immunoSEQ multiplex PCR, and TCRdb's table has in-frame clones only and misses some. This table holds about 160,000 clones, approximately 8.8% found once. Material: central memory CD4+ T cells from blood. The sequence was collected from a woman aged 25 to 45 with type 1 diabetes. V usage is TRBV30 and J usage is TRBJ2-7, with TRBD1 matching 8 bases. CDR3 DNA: TGTGCCTGGAGTGTACTCCAGGGGGCAGGGGAGCAGTACTTC. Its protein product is CAWSVLQGAGEQYF. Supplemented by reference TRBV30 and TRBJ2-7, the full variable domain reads SQTIHQWPATLVQPVGSPLSLECTVEGTSNPNLYWYRQAAGRGLQLLFYSVGIGQISSEVPQNLSASRPQDRQFILSSKKLLLSDSGFYLCAWSVLQGAGEQYFGPGTRLTVT.